These 7 T cell receptor beta chains were all obtained from the same sample, sequenced in a study of PD-1 blockade in classical Hodgkin lymphoma (dated by TCRdb to the early 2020s). The library was obtained by the immunoSEQ multiplex PCR assay. In its TCRdb copy, this immuneACCESS table keeps in-frame sequences only and misses some clones. Where compared with another copy, unresolved V genes explain less than half of these, and the others have no known cause. The sample table contains 15,000 to 20,000 clones; only one count was recorded for more than 65% of them. The biggest ten clones account for 2.5% of the sample. Reading the label with the study, this specimen's time point is: cycle 4 day 1 (C4D1), after five to seven weeks of nivolumab. All trial patients had relapsed after autologous stem cell transplantation, with cohorts A, B and C differing in prior brentuximab vedotin exposure. Magnetic negative selection with a Miltenyi CD4+ T cell isolation kit was used to purify CD4+ T cells from thawed PBMCs.

The sequencing used CD4+ T cells from blood, collected before the fourth cycle of nivolumab. The receptors stem from a human donor with classical Hodgkin lymphoma.

The rearrangement uses TRBV30 and TRBJ1-2, with a weak D call TRBD1 (5 bases). This CDR3 is built from 14 residues. Trimming removed 2 bases at V and 8 bases at J, with 18 bases between. Germline values: CDR1 GTSNPN, CDR2 SVGIG (reference sequence). DNA of the CDR3: TGTGCCTGGAGTACAGGAATAGGGTCGCGCGGCTACACCTTC. Protein: CAWSTGIGSRGYTF.

The genes are TRBV6-5 and TRBJ1-1, with D possibly matching TRBD1 (5 bases). The CDR3 spans 14 residues. The germline V gene has CDR1 MNHEY and CDR2 SVGAGI. Trimming took 5 bases from V and 2 from J, leaving 12 bases between them. CDR3 DNA: TGTGCCAGCAGTCCCGACAGAGCCAACACTGAAGCTTTCTTT. Translating it yields CASSPDRANTEAFF.

V is TRBV7-9 and J is TRBJ2-2; the D gene is possibly TRBD1 (5 bases). V lost 4 bases to trimming and J lost 4 bases, with 13 bases between them. The CDR3 length is 15 residues. Germline lookup yields CDR1 SEHNR and CDR2 FQNEAQ (reference sequence). CDR3 in amino acids: CASSSGQSSTGELFF. CDR3 sequence (DNA): TGTGCCAGCAGCTCAGGGCAGAGTAGCACCGGGGAGCTGTTTTTT.

The chain combines TRBV28 with TRBJ1-2, with TRBD1 as a possible D gene (5 bases). Germline loops: CDR1 MDHEN, CDR2 SYDVKM. Trimming took off 5 bases at V and 4 bases at J, with 17 bases between the two ends. The CDR3 contains 15 residues. CDR3 amino acids: CASSQTEAGSYGYTF. The CDR3 DNA follows: TGTGCCAGCAGTCAGACAGAGGCGGGTTCCTATGGCTACACCTTC.

V and J are TRBV19 and TRBJ2-5, with 7 nucleotides matching TRBD2. The CDR3 is made up of 14 amino acids. The J segment lost 2 bases and the V segment lost 5 bases, leaving 5 bases of the junction unmatched. Germline V gene sequence: CDR1 LNHDA, CDR2 SQIVND (reference sequence). CDR3 sequence reads: CASSPTGGQETQYF. CDR3 sequence (DNA): TGTGCCAGTAGTCCGACGGGGGGACAAGAGACCCAGTACTTC. Full variable domain (rest looked up from reference TRBV19 and TRBJ2-5): DGGITQSPKYLFRKEGQNVTLSCEQNLNHDAMYWYRQDPGQGLRLIYYSQIVNDFQKGDIAEGYSVSREKKESFPLTVTSAQKNPTAFYLCASSPTGGQETQYFGPGTRLLVL.

J is TRBJ2-3 and V is TRBV9; D might be TRBD2 (6 bases). Germline CDR1 is SGDLS and CDR2 is YYNGEE. The CDR3 contains 16 residues. V was trimmed by 3 bases and J by 0 bases, leaving 14 bases between them. The chain's CDR3 is CASSAMGLTSTDTQYF. CDR3 in DNA: TGTGCCAGCAGCGCGATGGGACTCACTAGCACAGATACGCAGTATTTT.

V and J are TRBV7-9 and TRBJ1-5; D gene ambiguous. V was clipped by 1 base and J by 2 bases, with 0 bases between them. The germline V gene has CDR1 SEHNR and CDR2 FQNEAQ (reference sequence). CDR3 length: 12 amino acids. The CDR3: CASSLGNQPQHF. The CDR3, as DNA: TGTGCCAGCAGCTTAGGCAATCAGCCCCAGCATTTT. The variable domain in full, completed from reference TRBV7-9 and TRBJ1-5, reads DTGVSQNPRHKITKRGQNVTFRCDPISEHNRLYWYRQTLGQGPEFLTYFQNEAQLEKSRLLSDRFSAERPKGSFSTLEIQRTEQGDSAMYLCASSLGNQPQHFGDGTRLSIL.